This T cell receptor beta chain is from a study of cytomegalovirus exposure and HLA in healthy donors. Study information: The 120 validation repertoires and the approximately 670 first-cohort repertoires shared a platform, a later analysis reported. Study results and limitations: Subsequent analysis found a tendency for first-cohort TCR clusters to co-occur within the 100 to 150 validation repertoires. The classifier, whose performance was assessed in both the original and validation cohorts, reportedly diagnosed cytomegalovirus status with high specificity and sensitivity.

The CDR3 totals 16 residues. V lost 4 bases and J 1 base, leaving 17 bases between the germline ends. CDR1 is SGHRS and CDR2 is YFSETQ in the germline V gene. Turning to this clone: The antigen remains undetermined.

A roughly 120-subject validation cohort, separate from the 666-subject first cohort, supplied the donors. The table came from immunoSEQ multiplex PCR; TCRdb's copy has only in-frame clones and leaves some out. The sample has a few hundred thousand clones; 86% are singletons. V usage is TRBV5-1 and J usage is TRBJ1-2; D is undetermined. The sample taken for sequencing was PBMCs. This TCR was sampled from a woman aged 18-35 years in good health and CMV-seronegative. In nucleotides, the CDR3 is TGCGCCAGCAGCCCAATAGGGAGAAACTATAACTATGGCTACACCTTC. This sequence encodes CASSPIGRNYNYGYTF.